The 20 T cell receptor beta chains below were found in one sample sequenced in a study of sequential checkpoint blockade in melanoma (dated by TCRdb to the late 2010s). Read against the paper, the sample's treatment or condition label means: randomized to nivolumab then ipilimumab (arm A) or the reverse (arm B). The library relied on the immunoSEQ multiplex PCR assay. TCRdb took over this immuneACCESS table, retaining in-frame rearrangements with V and J assigned. Such tables are incomplete; in checked studies, under half of the missing clones stem from an unresolved V gene, and the remainder is unexplained. Across this sample there are roughly 34,000 clones, with about 86% seen only once. In total, the top ten clones hold roughly 22% of the sample. Sequenced material: CD8+ T cells sorted from blood (inferred from file names), taken from a patient given nivolumab and ipilimumab in sequence. The receptor set was obtained from a human donor with melanoma.

V and J are TRBV27 and TRBJ2-1; TRBD2 matches at 12 bases. With 0 bases clipped from V and 7 bases from J, the junction kept 10 bases outside the gene matches. The CDR3 has 18 amino acids. Germline V gene lookup returns CDR1 MNHEY and CDR2 SMNVEV (reference sequence). The CDR3 DNA follows: TGTGCCAGCAGTTTATCACTAGCGGGAGGCCCCCTCTGGAATGAGCAGTTCTTC. Translated, it gives CASSLSLAGGPLWNEQFF.

The CDR3 reads CASSMSAMNTEAFF. In nucleotides, the CDR3 is TGTGCCAGTAGTATGAGTGCCATGAACACTGAAGCTTTCTTT. The rearrangement joins TRBV19 to TRBJ1-1; D remains unclear. The V gene's germline CDR1 is LNHDA and CDR2 SQIVND (reference sequence). Trimming removed 3 bases at V and 0 bases at J, with 8 bases between. The CDR3 is 14 amino acids.

This rearrangement joins TRBV27 to TRBJ2-3, with 7 bases aligning to TRBD1. CDR1 is MNHEY, CDR2 SMNVEV, per germline (reference sequence). J lost 4 bases, V lost 6 bases, and 7 bases had no gene match. This CDR3 is built from 14 residues. This chain's CDR3 is CASSYTTGSDTQYF. CDR3 DNA: TGTGCCAGCAGCTACACGACAGGGTCAGATACGCAGTATTTT.

This clone is a singleton in its sample. The rearrangement uses TRBV19 and TRBJ2-7, with 11 nucleotides matching TRBD1. The J segment lost 2 bases and the V segment lost 5 bases, leaving 14 bases of the junction unmatched. CDR1 is LNHDA and CDR2 is SQIVND in the germline V gene (reference sequence). This CDR3 contains 18 residues. The CDR3 loop reads CASSSGTGGSGPPYEQYF. DNA for the CDR3: TGTGCCAGTAGTTCGGGGACAGGGGGAAGCGGGCCTCCCTACGAGCAGTACTTC.

The chain carries TRBV27 and TRBJ2-7; the D gene is possibly TRBD1 (5 bases). V lost 3 bases to trimming and J lost 3 bases, with 21 bases between them. Germline V gene sequence: CDR1 MNHEY, CDR2 SMNVEV (reference sequence). CDR3 length equals 17 residues. In DNA, the CDR3 is TGTGCCAGCAGTTTGTTTCAGGGCGATACCCGACACTACGAGCAGTACTTC. Its translation: CASSLFQGDTRHYEQYF.

This clone has a handful of counts. This chain connects TRBV7-9 to TRBJ2-7; 7 bases map to TRBD1. J lost 4 bases, V lost 4 bases, and 4 bases had no gene match. CDR1 is SEHNR and CDR2 is FQNEAQ in the germline V gene (reference sequence). The CDR3 runs 13 residues. In DNA form, the CDR3 reads TGTGCCAGCAGCTCCTACAGGGGATACGAGCAGTACTTC. This gives the protein CASSSYRGYEQYF.

V and J are TRBV28 and TRBJ2-7; 8 bases are shared with TRBD1. CDR1 MDHEN and CDR2 SYDVKM come from the germline V gene. The V and J ends lost 2 bases and 7 bases, in that order; junction bases with no gene match: 7. This CDR3 has 14 amino acids. CDR3 DNA: TGTGCCAGCAGTTTAAACAGGGGGAGGAGGGAGCAGTACTTC. This sequence encodes CASSLNRGRREQYF.

The chain carries TRBV19 and TRBJ1-2, with TRBD1 identical over 9 bases. Germline loops: CDR1 LNHDA, CDR2 SQIVND (reference sequence). This CDR3 has 14 amino acids. J gave up 3 bases and V 5 bases, and 4 bases lay outside the gene matches. The CDR3, as DNA: TGTGCCAGTAGTTTTGGACAGGGGTACTATGGCTACACCTTC. Translation: CASSFGQGYYGYTF. The complete variable domain, with remaining parts taken from reference TRBV19 and TRBJ1-2, reads DGGITQSPKYLFRKEGQNVTLSCEQNLNHDAMYWYRQDPGQGLRLIYYSQIVNDFQKGDIAEGYSVSREKKESFPLTVTSAQKNPTAFYLCASSFGQGYYGYTFGSGTRLTVV.

The chain recombines TRBV15 with TRBJ2-5; 7 nucleotides match TRBD1. The junction had 11 bases not matched to a gene; V was cut back by 5 bases and J by 5 bases. Germline CDR1 reads LNHNV; CDR2 reads YYDKDF (reference sequence). This CDR3 region has 15 residues. CDR3 DNA sequence: TGTGCCACCAGCGGCCGGGACAGAGGCTGGGAGACCCAGTACTTC. It codes for CATSGRDRGWETQYF.

In this sample, this clone turned up once. V is TRBV7-6 and J is TRBJ2-7, with 11 bases aligning to TRBD2. The ends lost 1 base at V and 3 bases at J; junction bases unmatched: 2. This CDR3 has 15 amino acids. The germline V gene encodes CDR1 SGHVS and CDR2 FNYEAQ. The CDR3 DNA sequence: TGTGCCAGCAGCTTAGGGCTAGCGGGAGGCTACGAGCAGTACTTC. This codes for CASSLGLAGGYEQYF.

This clone was recorded once. The gene calls are TRBV4-1 and TRBJ1-1; D unresolved. Germline assignment: CDR1 MGHRA and CDR2 YSYEKL. The CDR3 runs to 12 residues. Trimming removed 4 bases at V and 3 bases at J, with 6 bases between. CDR3 nucleotides: TGCGCCAGCAGCCCCAGTGACACTGAAGCTTTCTTT. Residues: CASSPSDTEAFF.

This clone has only one observation. The rearrangement links TRBV18 to TRBJ2-7, with D possibly matching TRBD2 (6 bases). This CDR3 is built from 12 residues. CDR1 is KGHSH and CDR2 is LQKENI in the germline V gene. V was cut by 4 bases and J by 4 bases, with 8 bases left in between. CDR3 loop: CASSLGSYEQYF. The CDR3 DNA is TGTGCCAGCTCACTCGGGAGTTACGAGCAGTACTTC.

This chain uses TRBV5-5 with TRBJ2-7, with no clear D. The V end was cut by 6 bases, the J end by 3 bases, with 10 bases between. The germline CDR1 and CDR2 sequences are SGHKS and YYEKEE (reference sequence). The CDR3 sequence is 12 residues long. The CDR3 nucleotides read TGTGCCAGCAACCTCGGGTACTACGAGCAGTACTTC. It codes for CASNLGYYEQYF.

The chain combines TRBV25-1 with TRBJ2-3; D gene unclear. The CDR3 sequence is 14 residues long. Trimming left V 2 bases short and J 4 bases short, with 10 bases between. CDR1 is MGHDK, CDR2 SYGVNS, per germline. CDR3: CASSEGRASDTQYF. The CDR3 bases are TGTGCCAGCAGTGAAGGGCGTGCGTCAGATACGCAGTATTTT.

The rearrangement joins TRBV5-1 to TRBJ1-4; tentative D call: TRBD1 (5 bases). The germline V gene encodes CDR1 SGHRS and CDR2 YFSETQ. The CDR3 sequence is 14 residues long. Trimming took off 0 bases at V and 5 bases at J, with 8 bases between the two ends. CDR3 protein: CASSLDRPNEKLFF. The CDR3 DNA follows: TGCGCCAGCAGCTTGGACAGGCCGAATGAAAAACTGTTTTTT.

This chain uses TRBV19 with TRBJ1-4; TRBD1 aligns across 7 bases. Germline loops: CDR1 LNHDA, CDR2 SQIVND (reference sequence). The CDR3 spans 16 residues. V lost 4 bases, J lost 4 bases, and 9 bases stayed unmatched. CDR3 coding DNA: TGTGCCAGTAGTACGACAGGGTGGGGGATTAATGAAAAACTGTTTTTT. This codes for CASSTTGWGINEKLFF. Using reference TRBV19 and TRBJ1-4 for the parts outside the CDR3, the full variable domain is DGGITQSPKYLFRKEGQNVTLSCEQNLNHDAMYWYRQDPGQGLRLIYYSQIVNDFQKGDIAEGYSVSREKKESFPLTVTSAQKNPTAFYLCASSTTGWGINEKLFFGSGTQLSVL.

J is TRBJ2-5 and V is TRBV21-1; TRBD2 reflects the table's D call only, with no check against the DNA. TRBV21-1 has pseudogene status. The CDR3 loop spans 8 amino acids. The CDR3 loop is CPFETQYF. For the CDR3, the DNA is TGTCCTTTTGAGACCCAGTACTTC.

V is TRBV7-9 and J is TRBJ1-1; 7 positions match TRBD1. CDR1 and CDR2 (germline): SEHNR, FQNEAQ (reference sequence). CDR3 length: 14 amino acids. V was pared by 8 bases and J by 4 bases, with 10 bases of the junction left unmatched. CDR3 amino acids: CASGEEGAGTEAFF. CDR3 in DNA: TGTGCCAGCGGCGAAGAGGGGGCAGGCACTGAAGCTTTCTTT. The full variable domain, completed using reference TRBV7-9 and TRBJ1-1, is DTGVSQNPRHKITKRGQNVTFRCDPISEHNRLYWYRQTLGQGPEFLTYFQNEAQLEKSRLLSDRFSAERPKGSFSTLEIQRTEQGDSAMYLCASGEEGAGTEAFFGQGTRLTVV.

This chain connects TRBV7-9 to TRBJ1-2, with D perhaps TRBD1 (6 bases). Trimming left V 5 bases short and J 2 bases short, with 9 bases between. Germline CDR1 is SEHNR and CDR2 is FQNEAQ (reference sequence). This CDR3 has 13 residues. The CDR3 sequence: CASSQDRNYGYTF. The CDR3 nucleotides read TGTGCCAGCAGCCAAGACAGGAACTATGGCTACACCTTC.

This chain uses TRBV28 with TRBJ2-6, with D possibly being TRBD1 (6 bases). The CDR3 consists of 17 residues. The germline V and J ends were trimmed by 5 bases and 2 bases, with 16 bases remaining between them. Germline V gives CDR1 MDHEN, CDR2 SYDVKM. In DNA, the CDR3 is TGTGCCAGCAGTGTATTACCCAGGGGAGCTGGGGCCAACGTCCTGACTTTC. It encodes CASSVLPRGAGANVLTF.